The 18 T cell receptor beta chains below were found in one sample sequenced in a study of blood T cell repertoires in COVID-19. The repertoire was sequenced with immunoSEQ multiplex PCR; TCRdb's copy has only in-frame clones and lacks some. The table has a few hundred thousand clones, about 87% seen once; the top ten hold 10%. Sequencing used PBMCs or T cells enriched from blood (not recorded which). The receptors were sampled from a woman aged 50 to 60 who had recovered from COVID-19.

This clone was seen a single time. The CDR3 loop reads CARLYRGPENTEAFF. The CDR3, as DNA: TGTGCCAGACTTTACAGGGGGCCGGAGAACACTGAAGCTTTCTTT. The chain combines TRBV2 with TRBJ1-1; TRBD1 matches 9 bases. After removal of 9 bases from V and 1 base from J, the junction contained 9 bases not matched to a gene. There are 15 residues in the CDR3. CDR1 SNHLY and CDR2 FYNNEI come from the germline V gene.

For this clone: This CDR3 is also generated by other DNA sequences in the sample. The V gene is TRBV7-9, the J gene TRBJ2-3; 12 nucleotides agree with TRBD2. The germline V gene encodes CDR1 SEHNR and CDR2 FQNEAQ (reference sequence). This CDR3 is 16 amino acids long. V lost 5 bases to trimming and J lost 2 bases; unmatched junction nucleotides: 5. CDR3: CASSPRTSGNTDTQYF. The CDR3 DNA reads TGTGCCAGCAGCCCCCGGACTAGCGGGAACACAGATACGCAGTATTTT.

V gene TRBV7-2 combines with J gene TRBJ1-3; D not resolved. Trimming took off 0 bases at V and 12 bases at J, with 15 bases between the two ends. In germline, CDR1 is SGHTA, CDR2 FQGNSA. This CDR3 has 14 residues. DNA of the CDR3: TGTGCCAGCAGCTTAGCCGTTAGAGGGCAGGTCATATATTTT. Its translation is CASSLAVRGQVIYF.

The chain carries TRBV6-5 and TRBJ1-4, with 10 nucleotides matching TRBD1. The CDR3 is made up of 12 amino acids. CDR1 and CDR2 from the germline V gene are MNHEY and SVGAGI. V was clipped by 5 bases and J by 10 bases; unmatched bases: 1. As DNA, the CDR3 is TGTGCCAGCAGTCGGACAGGGGGAAAACTGTTTTTT. This sequence encodes CASSRTGGKLFF.

The gene calls are TRBV5-1 and TRBJ2-5, with 8 nucleotides matching TRBD1. V dropped 4 bases and J dropped 5; count of bases not matched to a gene: 22. CDR1 and CDR2 from the germline V gene are SGHRS and YFSETQ. CDR3 length: 19 amino acids. Here the CDR3 reads CASSPWFSGVAGGIETQYF. CDR3 bases: TGCGCCAGCAGCCCATGGTTTTCGGGGGTCGCAGGGGGCATCGAGACCCAGTACTTC.

This clone was recorded only once. This sequence joins TRBV4-3 and TRBJ1-3; TRBD1 matches 8 bases. Losses at the gene ends were 1 base for V and 9 bases for J; bases not matched to a gene: 2. CDR3 length: 13 amino acids. Germline loops: CDR1 LGHNA, CDR2 YSLEER. CDR3 DNA sequence: TGCGCCAGCAGCCAAGGAGACAGGGGCACCATATATTTT. Residues: CASSQGDRGTIYF.

The rearrangement joins TRBV28 to TRBJ1-1; D gene uncertain. The germline V gene encodes CDR1 MDHEN and CDR2 SYDVKM. This CDR3 is 12 amino acids long. V was clipped by 5 bases and J by 4 bases, with 8 bases between them. The CDR3 spells CASSGSPTEAFF. For the CDR3, the DNA is TGTGCCAGCAGTGGGAGTCCCACTGAAGCTTTCTTT.

This rearrangement joins TRBV13 to TRBJ2-2; TRBD1 is a possible D gene (6 bases). Germline assignment: CDR1 PRHDT and CDR2 FYEKMQ (reference sequence). Between the trimmed V and J ends, which lost 5 bases and 4 bases, there was a span of 11 bases. This CDR3 contains 14 residues. CDR3 in DNA: TGTGCCAGCAGCGCCCACAGGGTCACCGGGGAGCTGTTTTTT. Its protein is CASSAHRVTGELFF.

The chain recombines TRBV7-9 with TRBJ1-4; weak D call: TRBD1 (5 bases). The germline V and J ends were trimmed by 0 bases and 8 bases, with 16 bases remaining between them. The CDR3 runs 16 residues. Germline assignment: CDR1 SEHNR and CDR2 FQNEAQ (reference sequence). The DNA of the CDR3 is TGTGCCAGCAGCTTAGCGGGAGGCGGCCCAGGGGAAAAACTGTTTTTT. Amino acid sequence: CASSLAGGGPGEKLFF.

This rearrangement joins TRBV18 to TRBJ2-1, with 12 bases matching TRBD2. The CDR3 has 17 amino acids. Germline loops: CDR1 KGHSH, CDR2 LQKENI. The trim removed 3 bases at V and 8 bases at J, leaving 11 bases unmatched. CDR3 nucleotide sequence: TGTGCCAGCTCACCGAGCCTAGCGGGGGGGTCTCGGCATGAGCAGTTCTTC. It encodes CASSPSLAGGSRHEQFF.

This clone was observed once. J is TRBJ2-2 and V is TRBV5-4; no reliable D call. Germline loops: CDR1 SGHNT, CDR2 YYREEE (reference sequence). Trimming removed 1 base at V and 3 bases at J, with 4 bases between. CDR3 length: 13 residues. The CDR3 reads CASSLQYTGELFF. The DNA for the CDR3 is TGTGCCAGCAGCTTGCAATACACCGGGGAGCTGTTTTTT.

The chain employs TRBV30 and TRBJ1-3; D ambiguous. The CDR3 sequence is 11 residues long. The ends were cut back, 4 bases at V and 3 bases at J, with 4 bases in the middle. Germline V gene lookup returns CDR1 GTSNPN and CDR2 SVGIG (reference sequence). The CDR3 nucleotides are TGTGCCTGGACCTATGGAAACACCATATATTTT. Translated: CAWTYGNTIYF.

The genes are TRBV4-1 and TRBJ2-3; the match to TRBD2 covers 7 bases. There are 16 residues in the CDR3. CDR1 MGHRA and CDR2 YSYEKL come from the germline V gene. V shed 1 base and J 2 bases; nucleotides not matched to a gene: 6. The chain's CDR3 is CASSQGRGTYTDTQYF. The CDR3 nucleotides read TGCGCCAGCAGCCAAGGGCGGGGGACCTACACAGATACGCAGTATTTT.

V usage is TRBV29-1 and J usage is TRBJ1-1, with D unclear. The CDR3 runs 11 residues. V lost 3 bases and J lost 3, with 5 bases in between. Germline loops: CDR1 SQVTM, CDR2 ANQGSEA. The CDR3 loop reads CSVDSDTEAFF. The CDR3 bases are TGCAGCGTTGACAGTGACACTGAAGCTTTCTTT.

This clone was seen only once. The chain employs TRBV19 and TRBJ1-1, with TRBD1 matching over 7 bases. This CDR3 is 11 amino acids long. Losses at the gene ends were 4 bases for V and 8 bases for J; bases not matched to a gene: 1. Germline CDR1 reads LNHDA; CDR2 reads SQIVND (reference sequence). CDR3 sequence reads: CASSTGQEAFF. In DNA form, the CDR3 reads TGTGCCAGTAGTACGGGACAGGAAGCTTTCTTT.

This clone is a singleton in its sample. V usage is TRBV3-1 (or the pseudogene TRBV3-2) and J usage is TRBJ2-2; 11 nucleotides match TRBD2. Germline CDR1 LGHDT, CDR2 YNNKEL (reference sequence). The J segment lost 7 bases and the V segment lost 2 bases, leaving 3 bases of the junction unmatched. This CDR3 comprises 15 residues. CDR3 sequence reads: CASSQYLAGGGELFF. The CDR3 DNA sequence: TGTGCCAGCAGCCAATACCTAGCGGGGGGCGGGGAGCTGTTTTTT.

This rearrangement joins TRBV7-2 to TRBJ1-2; the match to TRBD1 covers 7 bases. The trim removed 5 bases at V and 7 bases at J, leaving 10 bases unmatched. The germline V gene has CDR1 SGHTA and CDR2 FQGNSA. CDR3 length: 14 residues. CDR3 bases: TGTGCCAGCAGCCCACAACAGGGGACCTTTGGCTACACCTTC. Its protein product is CASSPQQGTFGYTF.

The chain links TRBV3-1 (or the pseudogene TRBV3-2) to TRBJ1-2; 7 bases are a match to TRBD1. The V and J ends lost 5 bases and 0 bases, in that order; junction bases with no gene match: 3. The CDR3 runs 14 residues. Germline CDR1 and CDR2: LGHDT and YNNKEL (reference sequence). The CDR3 DNA reads TGTGCCAGCAGCGCGGGACAGACTAACTATGGCTACACCTTC. It codes for CASSAGQTNYGYTF.